Listed here are 32 T cell receptor beta chains from one sample, sequenced in a study of OX40 agonist ivuxolimab in advanced cancers. TCRdb's copy holds only in-frame clones and misses some; the assay was immunoSEQ multiplex PCR. In the table there are fewer than 30,000 clones, 83% of which are singletons. The sequencing here drew on CD4+ or CD8+ T cells sorted from blood, taken in a trial of the OX40 agonist ivuxolimab. All receptors derive from an adult with an advanced solid tumor such as melanoma, head and neck, liver or kidney cancer.

CDR3 amino acids: CASSVGAGGNTDTQYF. CDR3 sequence (DNA): TGTGCCAGCAGCGTAGGAGCGGGGGGCAACACAGATACGCAGTATTTT. The genes are TRBV9 and TRBJ2-3; 9 bases match TRBD2. CDR3 length equals 16 residues. J was trimmed by 2 bases and V by 0 bases; bases with no gene match: 4. Germline CDR1 SGDLS, CDR2 YYNGEE.

The V and J genes are TRBV9 and TRBJ2-3, with D perhaps TRBD2 (6 bases). Germline CDR1 is SGDLS and CDR2 is YYNGEE. V was shortened by 7 bases and J by 6 bases, with 18 bases between the two germline ends. There are 14 residues in the CDR3. The CDR3 loop reads CASRPPQGGDTQYF. The CDR3 coding sequence is TGTGCCAGCCGACCCCCTCAGGGAGGCGATACGCAGTATTTT.

The J gene is TRBJ1-2, the V gene TRBV9, with TRBD1 matching 7 bases. Per germline, CDR1 SGDLS and CDR2 YYNGEE. Trimming cost V 4 bases and J 8 bases; bases outside gene matches: 11. The CDR3 has 14 amino acids. The CDR3 region is CASSTRTGNSGYTF. CDR3 nucleotides: TGTGCCAGCAGCACCCGGACAGGAAATAGCGGCTACACCTTC.

The V call is TRBV19, the J call TRBJ2-7; D uncertain. Germline CDR1 and CDR2: LNHDA and SQIVND (reference sequence). CDR3 length: 13 residues. Between the trimmed V and J ends, which lost 2 bases and 4 bases, there was a span of 9 bases. CDR3 coding DNA: TGTGCCAGTAGTATAATGGTGGGTTACGAGCAGTACTTC. It codes for CASSIMVGYEQYF.

The gene calls are TRBV9 and TRBJ2-3, with a tentative D call TRBD2 (6 bases). The CDR3 runs 15 residues. V shed 3 bases and J shed 0 bases, with 11 bases lying between them. Per the germline V gene, CDR1 is SGDLS and CDR2 is YYNGEE. CDR3: CASSDTGTSTDTQYF. CDR3 bases: TGTGCCAGCAGCGACACCGGGACTAGCACAGATACGCAGTATTTT.

V is TRBV12-5 and J is TRBJ2-3; D may be TRBD1 or TRBD2 (6 bases each). The CDR3 consists of 14 residues. In germline, CDR1 is LGHNT, CDR2 FRNRAP. V was pared by 5 bases and J by 2 bases, with 11 bases between. CDR3 nucleotides: TGTGCTAGTGGTGGGGGGCTGATCACAGATACGCAGTATTTT. Its translation is CASGGGLITDTQYF.

The rearrangement joins TRBV6-5 to TRBJ1-2; TRBD1 aligns across 7 bases. V lost 0 bases and J lost 5; bases outside the gene matches: 0. The CDR3 runs to 13 residues. The germline V gene has CDR1 MNHEY and CDR2 SVGAGI. The CDR3 region is CASSYSQGYGYTF. Here the CDR3 DNA reads TGTGCCAGCAGTTACTCACAGGGGTATGGCTACACCTTC.

The chain couples TRBV28 to TRBJ2-7; 7 nucleotides match TRBD1. Trimming at V came to 6 bases and at J to 1 base, leaving 3 bases not matched to a gene. CDR3 length equals 13 residues. Germline CDR1 and CDR2: MDHEN and SYDVKM. The CDR3 reads CASSPGQSYEQYF. The CDR3 DNA is TGTGCCAGCAGCCCGGGACAGTCCTACGAGCAGTACTTC.

This clone was picked up one time. The rearrangement links TRBV18 to TRBJ2-7; D remains unclear. This CDR3 comprises 13 residues. Trimming took 2 bases from V and 6 from J, leaving 11 bases between them. CDR1 and CDR2 (germline): KGHSH, LQKENI. The CDR3 region is CASSPGGLAEQYF. The CDR3, as DNA: TGTGCCAGCTCACCAGGCGGATTGGCCGAGCAGTACTTC.

This clone appeared a few times. In DNA, the CDR3 is TGTGCCAGTAGTATAGACGGGGGGGCCAACACAGATACGCAGTATTTT. Its protein product is CASSIDGGANTDTQYF. This chain uses TRBV19 with TRBJ2-3; 8 bases map to TRBD2. Per germline, CDR1 LNHDA and CDR2 SQIVND (reference sequence). This CDR3 region has 16 residues. The J segment lost 2 bases and the V segment lost 0 bases, leaving 4 bases of the junction unmatched. The whole variable domain, filled in from reference TRBV19 and TRBJ2-3, reads DGGITQSPKYLFRKEGQNVTLSCEQNLNHDAMYWYRQDPGQGLRLIYYSQIVNDFQKGDIAEGYSVSREKKESFPLTVTSAQKNPTAFYLCASSIDGGANTDTQYFGPGTRLTVL.

A few counts support this clone. CDR3 residues: CASSRRGGNTEAFF. CDR3 nucleotides: TGTGCCAGCAGTCGTAGGGGAGGGAACACTGAAGCTTTCTTT. V usage is TRBV6-5 and J usage is TRBJ1-1, with TRBD1 as a possible D gene (5 bases). Germline V gives CDR1 MNHEY, CDR2 SVGAGI. V lost 5 bases, J lost 1 base, and 11 bases lay in between. The CDR3 is made up of 14 amino acids.

This clone occurred once. The V gene is TRBV9, the J gene TRBJ2-1; 7 nucleotides match TRBD2. The CDR3 has 14 amino acids. J was trimmed by 6 bases and V by 0 bases; bases with no gene match: 3. CDR1 SGDLS and CDR2 YYNGEE come from the germline V gene. Here the CDR3 reads CASSVDLAVNEQFF. CDR3 DNA: TGTGCCAGCAGCGTAGATCTAGCGGTCAATGAGCAGTTCTTC.

This clone was recorded once. The chain has TRBV7-2 and TRBJ2-5; D is possibly TRBD1 (5 bases). Germline-derived CDR1 and CDR2 are SGHTA and FQGNSA. The CDR3 consists of 14 residues. The V gene lost 1 base and the J gene lost 1 base, with 7 bases spanning the gap. The CDR3 region has the DNA TGTGCCAGCAGCTTAGGGACACTCCAAGAGACCCAGTACTTC. It translates to CASSLGTLQETQYF.

This rearrangement joins TRBV5-5 to TRBJ1-6; the D is unclear. The CDR3 is 15 amino acids. V lost 0 bases and J 4 bases, leaving 8 bases between the germline ends. Germline values: CDR1 SGHKS, CDR2 YYEKEE (reference sequence). CDR3: CASSLVPAYNSPLHF. Here the CDR3 DNA reads TGTGCCAGCAGCTTGGTGCCAGCTTATAATTCACCCCTCCACTTT. Drawing the rest from reference TRBV5-5 and TRBJ1-6, the complete variable domain is DAGVTQSPTHLIKTRGQQVTLRCSPISGHKSVSWYQQVLGQGPQFIFQYYEKEERGRGNFPDRFSARQFPNYSSELNVNALLLGDSALYLCASSLVPAYNSPLHFGNGTRLTVT.

The chain joins TRBV9 to TRBJ2-1; unclear D gene. This CDR3 region has 13 residues. The germline V gene has CDR1 SGDLS and CDR2 YYNGEE. V shed 2 bases and J shed 2 bases, with 5 bases lying between them. CDR3 DNA: TGTGCCAGCAGCGTCCCGCCCTACAATGAGCAGTTCTTC. This encodes CASSVPPYNEQFF. Filled out from reference TRBV9 and TRBJ2-1, the complete variable domain reads DSGVTQTPKHLITATGQRVTLRCSPRSGDLSVYWYQQSLDQGLQFLIQYYNGEERAKGNILERFSAQQFPDLHSELNLSSLELGDSALYFCASSVPPYNEQFFGPGTRLTVL.

This chain connects TRBV25-1 to TRBJ2-7; TRBD2 might be the D (5 bases). The CDR3 contains 14 residues. Trimming stripped 3 bases from V and 6 bases from J, with 15 bases between. Germline V CDR1 and CDR2: MGHDK, SYGVNS. This CDR3 reads CASSDRVFGGEQYF. The CDR3 coding sequence is TGTGCCAGCAGTGACCGGGTCTTTGGAGGCGAGCAGTACTTC.

The CDR3 region has the DNA TGTGCCAGCAGTAACGGCGGCACAGATACGCAGTATTTT. It specifies CASSNGGTDTQYF. The chain uses TRBV27 and TRBJ2-3; D is ambiguous. Germline V gives CDR1 MNHEY, CDR2 SMNVEV (reference sequence). The CDR3 is 13 residues long. Deletions cut 5 bases from V and 1 base from J, with 7 bases between.

The chain uses TRBV9 and TRBJ1-1, with D unresolved. CDR1 is SGDLS and CDR2 is YYNGEE in the germline V gene. Trimming removed 2 bases at V and 1 base at J, with 9 bases between. This CDR3 has 14 amino acids. CDR3 protein: CASSVAQRNTEAFF. The CDR3, as DNA: TGTGCCAGCAGCGTCGCACAGCGGAACACTGAAGCTTTCTTT.

The chain carries TRBV5-1 and TRBJ2-5; perhaps TRBD2 as D (6 bases). Trimming shortened V by 0 bases and J by 1 base, and 10 bases separated the two germline ends. The CDR3 length is 15 residues. CDR1 is SGHRS and CDR2 is YFSETQ in the germline V gene. CDR3 amino acids: CASSLVRGFQETQYF. CDR3 sequence (DNA): TGCGCCAGCAGCTTGGTCCGGGGGTTCCAAGAGACCCAGTACTTC.

The chain uses TRBV2 and TRBJ2-7, with TRBD2 matching 7 bases. The CDR3 has 14 amino acids. Looked up from germline, CDR1 is SNHLY and CDR2 is FYNNEI. The V and J ends lost 7 bases and 5 bases, in that order; junction bases with no gene match: 11. CDR3 residues: CASILIGGFHEQYF. The DNA of the CDR3 is TGTGCCAGCATCCTCATCGGGGGGTTCCACGAGCAGTACTTC.

V and J are TRBV5-8 and TRBJ2-7; D possibly matches TRBD1 or TRBD2 (5 bases each). Germline CDR1 SGHTS, CDR2 YDEGEE. This CDR3 contains 13 residues. The V end was cut by 7 bases, the J end by 3 bases, with 14 bases between. This chain's CDR3 is CASVQLGDYEQYF. CDR3 in DNA: TGTGCCAGCGTCCAGTTGGGGGACTACGAGCAGTACTTC.

This clone was counted once. This chain connects TRBV27 to TRBJ2-7; no reliable D call. Trimming shortened V by 5 bases and J by 2 bases, and 13 bases separated the two germline ends. Germline CDR1 MNHEY, CDR2 SMNVEV (reference sequence). This CDR3 is built from 14 residues. The CDR3 spells CASSPLGEPYEQYF. For the CDR3, the DNA is TGTGCCAGCAGTCCCCTAGGCGAACCCTACGAGCAGTACTTC.

The V gene is TRBV6-5, the J gene TRBJ2-1; 10 positions agree with TRBD2. J gave up 7 bases and V 3 bases, and 9 bases lay outside the gene matches. The CDR3 is 16 amino acids. The germline CDR1 and CDR2 sequences are MNHEY and SVGAGI. The CDR3 DNA is TGTGCCAGCAGTTATTCCAGCGGGGGGGCAGGGAATGAGCAGTTCTTC. Its protein product is CASSYSSGGAGNEQFF.

This clone has more than one count but fewer than ten. V gene TRBV7-2 combines with J gene TRBJ1-1, with no clear D. Germline assignment: CDR1 SGHTA and CDR2 FQGNSA. The CDR3 is 15 amino acids. The germline V and J ends were trimmed by 1 base and 0 bases, with 9 bases remaining between them. For the CDR3, the DNA is TGTGCCAGCAGCTTAGAGTCAATAGTGAACACTGAAGCTTTCTTT. This codes for CASSLESIVNTEAFF.

The chain uses TRBV6-5 and TRBJ2-7; D not resolved. V lost 0 bases, J lost 3 bases, and 12 bases lay in between. The germline V gene has CDR1 MNHEY and CDR2 SVGAGI. This CDR3 contains 15 residues. CDR3 DNA sequence: TGTGCCAGCAGTTACTCCGGTCGCCCAAGCTACGAGCAGTACTTC. Protein sequence: CASSYSGRPSYEQYF.

The chain joins TRBV11-2 to TRBJ1-4, with TRBD1 matching 7 bases. After removal of 5 bases from V and 6 bases from J, the junction contained 12 bases not matched to a gene. Germline loops: CDR1 SGHAT, CDR2 FQNNGV. This CDR3 is built from 16 residues. The CDR3 region has the DNA TGTGCCAGCAGCCCAGGGGGGGCAGGCCCTGATGAAAAACTGTTTTTT. Translated: CASSPGGAGPDEKLFF.

The DNA for the CDR3 is TGTGCCAGCAGGCCCTCAGGGGTTCAAGAGACCCAGTACTTC. It translates to CASRPSGVQETQYF. The chain uses TRBV2 and TRBJ2-5, with a tentative D call TRBD1 (6 bases). Between the trimmed V and J ends, which lost 6 bases and 2 bases, there was a span of 13 bases. CDR3 length: 14 amino acids. Germline assignment: CDR1 SNHLY and CDR2 FYNNEI. The full variable domain, its missing parts supplied by reference TRBV2 and TRBJ2-5, is EPEVTQTPSHQVTQMGQEVILRCVPISNHLYFYWYRQILGQKVEFLVSFYNNEISEKSEIFDDQFSVERPDGSNFTLKIRSTKLEDSAMYFCASRPSGVQETQYFGPGTRLLVL.

This rearrangement joins TRBV9 to TRBJ1-5, with D tentatively TRBD1 (6 bases). Germline CDR1 is SGDLS and CDR2 is YYNGEE. Trimming removed 0 bases from V and 0 bases from J, with 22 bases in between. This CDR3 region has 20 residues. CDR3 DNA: TGTGCCAGCAGCGTAGCCCCTACAGGGCTAATCCACTATAGCAATCAGCCCCAGCATTTT. It specifies CASSVAPTGLIHYSNQPQHF.

This clone was recorded a few times. The chain links TRBV10-1 to TRBJ1-1; D unresolved. The V gene lost 3 bases and the J gene lost 1 base, with 6 bases spanning the gap. This CDR3 is built from 13 residues. Germline V gene data show CDR1 as WNHNN and CDR2 as SYGVQD (reference sequence). The CDR3 here is CASSDWGNTEAFF. DNA for the CDR3: TGCGCCAGCAGTGATTGGGGGAACACTGAAGCTTTCTTT.

The chain joins TRBV6-1 to TRBJ2-7; D gene unclear. The V gene's germline CDR1 is MNHNS and CDR2 SASEGT. The germline V and J ends were trimmed by 5 bases and 2 bases, with 7 bases remaining between them. The CDR3 loop spans 12 amino acids. CDR3 DNA sequence: TGTGCCAGCAGTCTCCAACCCTACGAGCAGTACTTC. It encodes CASSLQPYEQYF.

The chain carries TRBV2 and TRBJ2-7; 7 nucleotides match TRBD2. V gave up 11 bases and J gave up 3 bases; unmatched junction bases: 10. Germline assignment: CDR1 SNHLY and CDR2 FYNNEI. There are 13 residues in the CDR3. CDR3 sequence (DNA): TGTGCCCGGGGGAGGGTTGAGGACTACGAGCAGTACTTC. Encoded protein: CARGRVEDYEQYF.

This sequence joins TRBV7-9 and TRBJ2-1; 7 bases map to TRBD1. CDR3 length: 14 residues. After removal of 2 bases from V and 7 bases from J, the junction contained 5 bases not matched to a gene. Germline lookup yields CDR1 SEHNR and CDR2 FQNEAQ (reference sequence). The CDR3 spells CASSLPGGMNEQFF. The DNA of the CDR3 is TGTGCCAGCAGCTTACCAGGGGGAATGAATGAGCAGTTCTTC.